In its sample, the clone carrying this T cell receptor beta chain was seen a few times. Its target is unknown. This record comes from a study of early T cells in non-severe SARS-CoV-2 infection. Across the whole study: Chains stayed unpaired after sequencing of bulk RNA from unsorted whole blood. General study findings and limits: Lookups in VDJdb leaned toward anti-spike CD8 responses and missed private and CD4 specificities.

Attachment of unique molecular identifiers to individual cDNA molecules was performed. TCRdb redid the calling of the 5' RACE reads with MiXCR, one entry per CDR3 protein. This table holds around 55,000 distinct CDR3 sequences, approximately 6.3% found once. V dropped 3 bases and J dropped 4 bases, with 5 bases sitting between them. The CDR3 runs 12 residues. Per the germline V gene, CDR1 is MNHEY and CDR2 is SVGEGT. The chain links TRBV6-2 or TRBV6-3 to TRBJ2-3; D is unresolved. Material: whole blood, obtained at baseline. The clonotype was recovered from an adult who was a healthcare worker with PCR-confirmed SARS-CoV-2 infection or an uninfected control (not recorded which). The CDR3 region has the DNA TGTGCCAGCAGTTATTTGGCAGATACGCAGTATTTT. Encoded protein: CASSYLADTQYF.